The 13 T cell receptor beta chains in this list originate from one sample, sequenced in a study of T cell responses to AZD1222 COVID-19 vaccine. Clones were sequenced by immunoSEQ multiplex PCR, and TCRdb holds only the in-frame ones, with some missing. This sample has just under 90,000 clones, with roughly 90% found just once. The starting material was peripheral blood, obtained 28 days after the second AZD1222 dose. These receptors were obtained from an adult who received the AZD1222 COVID-19 vaccine.

V gene TRBV5-4 combines with J gene TRBJ1-1; D unresolved. V lost 0 bases and J 0 bases, leaving 12 bases between the germline ends. CDR1 is SGHNT and CDR2 is YYREEE in the germline V gene (reference sequence). The CDR3 contains 16 residues. In DNA, the CDR3 is TGTGCCAGCAGCTTGGGAGGGAATAGGATGAACACTGAAGCTTTCTTT. Translation gives CASSLGGNRMNTEAFF.

This chain uses TRBV11-2 with TRBJ1-1; D may be TRBD1 (5 bases). CDR1 and CDR2 from the germline V gene are SGHAT and FQNNGV. V dropped 5 bases and J dropped 1 base, with 17 bases sitting between them. CDR3 length: 16 residues. The CDR3 DNA reads as TGTGCCAGCAGCATAGGGAATGGGGGAAAGAACACTGAAGCTTTCTTT. The encoded protein is CASSIGNGGKNTEAFF. Together with reference TRBV11-2 and TRBJ1-1, the CDR3 gives the full variable domain: EAGVAQSPRYKIIEKRQSVAFWCNPISGHATLYWYQQILGQGPKLLIQFQNNGVVDDSQLPKDRFSAERLKGVDSTLKIQPAKLEDSAVYLCASSIGNGGKNTEAFFGQGTRLTVV.

The V and J genes are TRBV5-1 and TRBJ2-7, with a tentative D call TRBD1 (6 bases). Germline V CDR1 and CDR2: SGHRS, YFSETQ. This CDR3 region has 14 residues. V was clipped by 2 bases and J by 3 bases, with 12 bases between them. In DNA form, the CDR3 reads TGCGCCAGCAGCTTTCAGGGGCAGGACTACGAGCAGTACTTC. It encodes CASSFQGQDYEQYF.

This chain uses TRBV29-1 with TRBJ1-1; D is unclear. This CDR3 comprises 11 residues. Germline CDR1 reads SQVTM; CDR2 reads ANQGSEA. The V end lost 8 bases, the J end lost 4 bases, and 11 bases lay between the germline ends. The CDR3 loop is CSSWESTEAFF. The CDR3 nucleotides read TGCAGCTCCTGGGAGTCCACTGAAGCTTTCTTT.

This clone was observed a handful of times. CDR3 loop: CASSATGGLFYGYTF. CDR3 in DNA: TGCGCCAGCAGCGCCACAGGGGGACTCTTCTATGGCTACACCTTC. The chain is built from TRBV4-1 and TRBJ1-2; 8 nucleotides line up with TRBD1. Germline loops: CDR1 MGHRA, CDR2 YSYEKL. With V trimmed by 5 bases and J by 4 bases, 9 bases remained unmatched. The CDR3 covers 15 residues.

V and J are TRBV4-1 and TRBJ1-1; 7 nucleotides line up with TRBD1. Losses at the gene ends were 2 bases for V and 3 bases for J; bases not matched to a gene: 6. The CDR3 is made up of 15 amino acids. Germline values: CDR1 MGHRA, CDR2 YSYEKL. CDR3 DNA: TGCGCCAGCAGCCAATACGACAGGGTGGACACTGAAGCTTTCTTT. This translates into CASSQYDRVDTEAFF.

This chain links TRBV5-1 with TRBJ2-1; the match to TRBD2 covers 12 bases. From germline, CDR1 is SGHRS and CDR2 YFSETQ. V dropped 0 bases and J dropped 4; count of bases not matched to a gene: 8. The CDR3 totals 18 residues. In nucleotides, the CDR3 is TGCGCCAGCAGCTTGGTACCTAGCGGGGGGGAGATTTACAATGAGCAGTTCTTC. Amino acid sequence: CASSLVPSGGEIYNEQFF. The full variable domain, completed using reference TRBV5-1 and TRBJ2-1, is KAGVTQTPRYLIKTRGQQVTLSCSPISGHRSVSWYQQTPGQGLQFLFEYFSETQRNKGNFPGRFSGRQFSNSRSEMNVSTLELGDSALYLCASSLVPSGGEIYNEQFFGPGTRLTVL.

CDR3 amino acids: CASSSLAGTNYGYTF. CDR3 coding DNA: TGTGCCAGCAGTAGCCTGGCCGGGACCAACTATGGCTACACCTTC. The rearrangement uses TRBV27 and TRBJ1-2; D might be TRBD1 (5 bases). This CDR3 comprises 15 residues. Trimming shortened V by 5 bases and J by 2 bases, and 15 bases separated the two germline ends. Per the germline V gene, CDR1 is MNHEY and CDR2 is SMNVEV (reference sequence).

The rearrangement links TRBV5-1 to TRBJ1-1; a weak D match, TRBD1 (6 bases). This CDR3 comprises 15 residues. V was trimmed by 3 bases and J by 1 base, leaving 13 bases between them. Germline values: CDR1 SGHRS, CDR2 YFSETQ. The CDR3 DNA sequence: TGCGCCAGCAGCTCAGAAGGGGGGCAGAACACTGAAGCTTTCTTT. The encoded protein is CASSSEGGQNTEAFF.

The chain joins TRBV6-5 to TRBJ2-2; D call uncertain. With 2 bases removed from V and 1 base from J, the gap between germline ends came to 11 bases. The CDR3 length is 16 residues. Germline CDR1 and CDR2: MNHEY and SVGAGI. The CDR3 protein is CASSYDGRQNTGELFF. CDR3 DNA: TGTGCCAGCAGTTACGATGGCAGACAGAACACCGGGGAGCTGTTTTTT.

This chain connects TRBV10-3 to TRBJ1-1; TRBD1 is a possible D gene (5 bases). Trimming removed 4 bases from V and 6 bases from J, with 15 bases in between. In germline, CDR1 is ENHRY, CDR2 SYGVKD. CDR3 length: 14 amino acids. The CDR3 DNA sequence: TGTGCCATCAGTGGCCTAAGCGGGGGGGCTGAAGCTTTCTTT. Its protein is CAISGLSGGAEAFF.

This clone was observed once. The chain links TRBV23-1 to TRBJ1-2; TRBD1 might be the D (5 bases). TRBV23-1 is assigned to the ORF class and has an uncertain function. The CDR3 extends over 17 amino acids. Trimming removed 3 bases from V and 5 bases from J, with 22 bases in between. The CDR3 spells CASSHTGCRGARYGYTF. The CDR3 DNA reads TGCGCCAGCAGTCACACGGGTTGTAGAGGGGCGAGGTATGGCTACACCTTC.

The chain joins TRBV28 to TRBJ1-5, with 9 bases matching TRBD1. CDR1 MDHEN and CDR2 SYDVKM come from the germline V gene. The CDR3 is made up of 14 amino acids. V trimming: 2 bases; J trimming: 7 bases; junction bases outside the gene matches: 3. The CDR3 DNA is TGTGCCAGCAGTTTAACGACAGGGGGACAGCCCCAGCATTTT. Its protein is CASSLTTGGQPQHF.